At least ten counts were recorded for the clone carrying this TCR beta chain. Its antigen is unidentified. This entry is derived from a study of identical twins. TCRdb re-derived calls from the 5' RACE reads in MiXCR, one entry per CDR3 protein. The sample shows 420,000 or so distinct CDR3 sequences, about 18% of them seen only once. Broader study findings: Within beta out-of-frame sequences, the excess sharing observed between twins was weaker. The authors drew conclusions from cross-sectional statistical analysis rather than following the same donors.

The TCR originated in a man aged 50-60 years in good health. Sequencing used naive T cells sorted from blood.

CDR3 sequence (DNA): TGTGCCAGCAGCCCCCATATCCCGGGACAGGGAGGGGAGACCCAGTACTTC. Protein product: CASSPHIPGQGGETQYF. The genes are TRBV5-5 and TRBJ2-5; TRBD1 matches 9 bases. CDR1 is SGHKS, CDR2 YYEKEE, per germline (reference sequence). J lost 5 bases, V lost 4 bases, and 15 bases had no gene match. The CDR3 runs to 17 residues.